This is a list of T cell receptor beta chains from one sample in a study of Graves' ophthalmopathy and Graves' hyperthyroidism. Each CDR3 protein is one row after TCRdb ran MiXCR on the multiplex PCR reads. The data hold roughly 350,000 distinct CDR3 sequences, with 15% to 20% observed a single time. Sequenced: peripheral blood. Receptors originate from an adult woman with stable Graves' hyperthyroidism. Both conserved end residues are part of each CDR3. The D gene is left open where the match is weak. A row's size may be missing; if present it is once, few, many or a size class.

J gene	D gene	clone size	V gene	CDR3 length	CDR3 protein	CDR3 DNA
TRBJ1-5	TRBD1	many	TRBV20-1	14	CSASDRGDNQPQHF	TGCAGTGCTTCGGACAGGGGTGATAATCAGCCCCAGCATTTT
TRBJ1-5	NA	NA	TRBV5-1	15	CASSFDGLGNQPQHF	TGCGCCAGCAGCTTCGACGGGCTAGGCAATCAGCCCCAGCATTTT
TRBJ2-5	TRBD2	NA	TRBV24-1	15	CATSDPGTSQETQYF	TGTGCCACCAGTGACCCGGGGACTAGCCAAGAGACCCAGTACTTC
TRBJ2-3	NA	many	TRBV24-1	13	CATSDPSTDTQYF	TGTGCCACCAGTGACCCCAGCACAGATACGCAGTATTTT
TRBJ2-7	NA	few	TRBV5-6	16	CASSLGQGTSSYEQYF	TGTGCCAGCAGCTTGGGGCAGGGAACGAGCTCCTACGAGCAGTACTTC
TRBJ2-7	NA	NA	TRBV6-2/TRBV6-3	19	CASSYPTASNRVRAYDQYF	TGTGCCAGCAGTTACCCAACGGCTTCGAACAGGGTTCGCGCGTACGATCAGTACTTC
TRBJ1-6	TRBD1	NA	TRBV11-2	16	CASSLVGQGKHSPLHF	TGTGCCAGCAGCTTAGTGGGACAGGGGAAACATTCACCCCTCCACTTT
TRBJ2-7	NA	NA	TRBV6-1	16	CASSEALLGYSYEQYF	TGTGCCAGCAGTGAAGCGCTTCTGGGCTACTCCTACGAGCAGTACTTC
TRBJ2-7	TRBD1	many	TRBV18	15	CASSPPGQGAYEQYF	TGCGCCAGCAGCCCTCCGGGACAGGGAGCCTACGAGCAGTACTTC
TRBJ2-7	TRBD1	many	TRBV6-1	16	CASSERQGVYSYEQYF	TGTGCCAGCAGTGAACGGCAGGGGGTATACTCCTACGAGCAGTACTTC
TRBJ1-2	NA	many	TRBV12-3/TRBV12-4	15	CASSFSGGRGYGYTF	TGTGCCAGCAGTTTTTCTGGGGGGCGCGGCTATGGCTACACCTTC
TRBJ1-1	TRBD1	many	TRBV10-3	14	CAISEQGMGTEAFF	TGTGCCATCAGCGAACAGGGGATGGGGACTGAAGCTTTCTTT
TRBJ2-7	TRBD1	many	TRBV28	10	CASSPRQGSF	TGTGCCAGCAGTCCAAGACAGGGTTCCTTC
TRBJ2-7	TRBD2	many	TRBV20-1	16	CSAKKGGLAGVREQYF	TGCAGTGCTAAAAAGGGGGGGCTAGCGGGAGTTCGGGAGCAGTACTTC
TRBJ1-6	NA	many	TRBV6-1	15	CASGVYGGYNSPLHF	TGTGCCAGCGGGGTCTACGGAGGGTATAATTCACCCCTCCACTTT
TRBJ1-5	NA	NA	TRBV27	18	CASSLFSRQGLFPQPQHF	TGTGCCAGCAGTTTATTTTCCAGGCAGGGCCTTTTTCCTCAGCCCCAGCATTTT
TRBJ1-3	TRBD1	NA	TRBV20-1	14	CSATDRVSGNTIYF	TGCAGTGCGACCGACAGGGTCTCAGGAAACACCATATATTTT
TRBJ2-1	TRBD2	many	TRBV11-2	15	CASSSVRGGNNEQFF	TGTGCCAGCAGCTCTGTTCGGGGGGGAAACAATGAGCAGTTCTTC
TRBJ2-7	NA	many	TRBV6-1	10	CAVSDYEQYF	TGTGCTGTCTCGGACTACGAGCAGTACTTC
TRBJ1-6	NA	many	TRBV20-1	14	CSARAQGGDSPLHF	TGCAGTGCTAGAGCACAGGGCGGTGATTCACCCCTCCACTTT
TRBJ1-1	TRBD1	NA	TRBV20-1	13	CSGHRGFNTEAFF	TGCAGTGGTCACAGGGGGTTCAACACTGAAGCTTTCTTT
TRBJ2-5	TRBD2	many	TRBV28	17	CASSPRLAGVWVETQYF	TGTGCCAGCAGTCCCCGACTAGCGGGAGTGTGGGTCGAGACCCAGTACTTC
TRBJ2-5	NA	NA	TRBV2	14	CASSERALSETQYF	TGTGCCAGCAGTGAAAGGGCCCTCTCGGAGACCCAGTACTTC
TRBJ1-5	NA	many	TRBV9	15	CASSSGLHSNQPQHF	TGTGCCAGCAGCTCCGGATTACATAGCAATCAGCCCCAGCATTTT
TRBJ2-5	NA	NA	TRBV19	14	CACSPRGGRETQYF	TGTGCCTGCTCACCCAGAGGGGGTAGGGAGACCCAGTACTTC